This TCR beta chain was sequenced for a study of cytotoxic CD8 clonotypes in ibrutinib-treated CLL. About this clone itself: Other DNA sequences from this sample encode an identical CDR3 as well.

Method: immunoSEQ multiplex PCR; TCRdb's copy keeps in-frame clones and lacks some. Found here are about 45,000 clones, 50% to 75% of them singletons; the top ten hold approximately 21%. Trimming removed 0 bases from V and 1 base from J; junction bases left unmatched: 1. Germline CDR1 SGDLS, CDR2 YYNGEE. CDR3 size: 15 residues. The V call is TRBV9, the J call TRBJ2-3; TRBD2 matches at 8 bases. The receptor comes from a human donor with chronic lymphocytic leukemia. Material: PBMCs, obtained after 24 months of ibrutinib treatment. CDR3 sequence (DNA): TGTGCCAGCAGCGTAGTTAGCGGGGGCACAGATACGCAGTATTTT. Its translation is CASSVVSGGTDTQYF.